These 5 T cell receptor beta chains were sequenced from one sample in a study of blood T cell repertoires in COVID-19. Sequenced by immunoSEQ multiplex PCR; TCRdb stores in-frame clones only, minus some. The sample has around 160,000 clones; under 90% are singletons. Sequences were obtained from peripheral blood. Receptors were obtained from a woman of 80 years or more with acute or convalescent COVID-19.

The count of this clone is one. This chain uses TRBV7-9 with TRBJ1-2; D uncertain. V was cut by 6 bases and J by 5 bases, with 10 bases left in between. CDR1 is SEHNR and CDR2 is FQNEAQ in the germline V gene (reference sequence). The CDR3 has 12 residues. Here the CDR3 DNA reads TGTGCCAGCAGATTGGGAGGGTATGGCTACACCTTC. This sequence encodes CASRLGGYGYTF. Full variable domain (rest looked up from reference TRBV7-9 and TRBJ1-2): DTGVSQNPRHKITKRGQNVTFRCDPISEHNRLYWYRQTLGQGPEFLTYFQNEAQLEKSRLLSDRFSAERPKGSFSTLEIQRTEQGDSAMYLCASRLGGYGYTFGSGTRLTVV.

The chain couples TRBV11-2 to TRBJ1-2; 9 bases are a match to TRBD1. The CDR3 totals 15 residues. Germline V gene sequence: CDR1 SGHAT, CDR2 FQNNGV. With V trimmed by 5 bases and J by 4 bases, 8 bases remained unmatched. In nucleotides, the CDR3 is TGTGCCAGCAGCCACCTTGGACAGGGGCTCTATGGCTACACCTTC. Amino acid sequence: CASSHLGQGLYGYTF. Drawing the rest from reference TRBV11-2 and TRBJ1-2, the complete variable domain is EAGVAQSPRYKIIEKRQSVAFWCNPISGHATLYWYQQILGQGPKLLIQFQNNGVVDDSQLPKDRFSAERLKGVDSTLKIQPAKLEDSAVYLCASSHLGQGLYGYTFGSGTRLTVV.

This chain links TRBV6-4 with TRBJ2-3, with 7 bases identical to TRBD1. The CDR3 is 14 amino acids. Germline CDR1 reads MRHNA; CDR2 reads SNTAGT. Unmatched junction bases numbered 8, after V lost 6 bases and J lost 5 bases. The CDR3 sequence is CASRREGAGDTQYF. The CDR3, as DNA: TGTGCCAGCAGGCGAGAGGGGGCCGGAGATACGCAGTATTTT.

The chain carries TRBV9 and TRBJ2-5, with D possibly matching TRBD2 (6 bases). Trimming shortened V by 4 bases and J by 4 bases, and 17 bases separated the two germline ends. The CDR3 sequence is 15 residues long. Germline CDR1 and CDR2: SGDLS and YYNGEE. The chain's CDR3 is CASSRRGGTAETQYF. The CDR3 coding sequence is TGTGCCAGCAGCAGGAGGGGTGGCACGGCAGAGACCCAGTACTTC.

This sequence joins TRBV28 and TRBJ1-1; 8 nucleotides match TRBD1. CDR3 length: 15 residues. Germline assignment: CDR1 MDHEN and CDR2 SYDVKM. V gave up 4 bases and J gave up 1 base; unmatched junction bases: 5. The CDR3 region has the DNA TGTGCCAGCAGTTCCGCCGGGACAGGGAACACTGAAGCTTTCTTT. Its translation is CASSSAGTGNTEAFF.